Included here is one TCR beta chain sequence, with context. Its specificity is unknown. The data were produced by immunoSEQ multiplex PCR, yet TCRdb's version contains in-frame clones alone and is incomplete. The sample includes about 110,000 clones, more than 70% of them seen just once. V gave up 4 bases and J gave up 7 bases, with 18 bases separating them. Germline V lookup: CDR1 SGDLS, CDR2 YYNGEE. There are 15 residues in the CDR3. This sample is part of a study of T cell responses to AZD1222 COVID-19 vaccine. Study-wide findings and caveats: Females made up more of the donors, who were largely white British, and clonal diversity may have come out too low.

Sequences were derived from peripheral blood, sampled on day 0 of MenACWY control vaccination. The sequence came from an adult in good health. The chain combines TRBV9 with TRBJ1-5; tentatively, D is TRBD1 (6 bases). DNA of the CDR3: TGTGCCAGCAGCTCCCGGGCAGGGGAGGGGCAGCCCCAGCATTTT. Translated: CASSSRAGEGQPQHF.